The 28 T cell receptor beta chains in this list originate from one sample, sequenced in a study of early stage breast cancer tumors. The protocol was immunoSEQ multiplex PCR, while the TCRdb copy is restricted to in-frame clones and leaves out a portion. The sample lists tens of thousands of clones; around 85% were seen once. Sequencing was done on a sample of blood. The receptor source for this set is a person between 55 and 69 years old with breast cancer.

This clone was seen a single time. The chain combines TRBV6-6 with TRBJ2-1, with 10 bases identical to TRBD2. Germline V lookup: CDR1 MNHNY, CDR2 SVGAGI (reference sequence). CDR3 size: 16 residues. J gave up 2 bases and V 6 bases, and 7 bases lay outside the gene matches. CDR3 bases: TGTGCCAGCAGGACCGGACTAGCGGAAGCCTACAATGAGCAGTTCTTC. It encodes CASRTGLAEAYNEQFF.

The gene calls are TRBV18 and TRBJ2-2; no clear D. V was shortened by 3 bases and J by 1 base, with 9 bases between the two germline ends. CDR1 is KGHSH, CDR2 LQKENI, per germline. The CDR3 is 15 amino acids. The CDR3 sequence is CASSPDWKNTGELFF. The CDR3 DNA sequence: TGTGCCAGCTCACCTGACTGGAAGAACACCGGGGAGCTGTTTTTT.

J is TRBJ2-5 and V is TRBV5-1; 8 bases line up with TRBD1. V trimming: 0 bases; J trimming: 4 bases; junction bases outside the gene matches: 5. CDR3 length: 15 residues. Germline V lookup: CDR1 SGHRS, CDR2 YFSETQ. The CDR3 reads CASSLVQGAGETQYF. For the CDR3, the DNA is TGCGCCAGCAGCTTGGTGCAGGGGGCGGGAGAGACCCAGTACTTC.

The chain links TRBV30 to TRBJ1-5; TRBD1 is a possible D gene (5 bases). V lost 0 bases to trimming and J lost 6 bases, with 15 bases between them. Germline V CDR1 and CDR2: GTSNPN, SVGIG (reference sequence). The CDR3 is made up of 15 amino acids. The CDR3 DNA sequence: TGTGCCTGGAGTGTTGGGGCAGTATTAGGTCAGCCCCAGCATTTT. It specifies CAWSVGAVLGQPQHF.

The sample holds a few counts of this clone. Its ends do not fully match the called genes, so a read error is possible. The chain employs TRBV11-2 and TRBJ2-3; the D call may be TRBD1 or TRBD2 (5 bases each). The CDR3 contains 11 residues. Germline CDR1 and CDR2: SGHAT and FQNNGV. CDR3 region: CASSDPGRRDF. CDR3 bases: TGTGCCAGCAGCGATCCGGGACGTCGGGATTTT.

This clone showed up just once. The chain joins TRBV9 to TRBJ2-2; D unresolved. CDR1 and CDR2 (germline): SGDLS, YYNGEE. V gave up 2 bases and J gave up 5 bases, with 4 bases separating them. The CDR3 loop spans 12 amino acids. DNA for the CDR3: TGTGCCAGCAGCGTGTCTACCGGGGAGCTGTTTTTT. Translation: CASSVSTGELFF.

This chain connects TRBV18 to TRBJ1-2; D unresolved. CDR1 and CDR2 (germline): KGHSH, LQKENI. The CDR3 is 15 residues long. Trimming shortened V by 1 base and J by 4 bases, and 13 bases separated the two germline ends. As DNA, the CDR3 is TGTGCCAGCTCACCACAGAGCCCATCCACCTATGGCTACACCTTC. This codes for CASSPQSPSTYGYTF.

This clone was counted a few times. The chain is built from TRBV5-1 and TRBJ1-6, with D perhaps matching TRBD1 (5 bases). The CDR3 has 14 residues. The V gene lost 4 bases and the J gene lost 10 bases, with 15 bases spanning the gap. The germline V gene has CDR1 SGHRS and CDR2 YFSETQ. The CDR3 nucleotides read TGCGCCAGCAGCCCGACAGTTACAGACTCACCCCTCCACTTT. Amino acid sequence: CASSPTVTDSPLHF. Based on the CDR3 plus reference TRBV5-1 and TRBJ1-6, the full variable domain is KAGVTQTPRYLIKTRGQQVTLSCSPISGHRSVSWYQQTPGQGLQFLFEYFSETQRNKGNFPGRFSGRQFSNSRSEMNVSTLELGDSALYLCASSPTVTDSPLHFGNGTRLTVT.

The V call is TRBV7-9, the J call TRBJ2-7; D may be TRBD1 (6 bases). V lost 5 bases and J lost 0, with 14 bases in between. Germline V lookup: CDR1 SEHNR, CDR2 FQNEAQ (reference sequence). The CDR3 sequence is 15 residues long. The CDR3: CASSEQGDSSYEQYF. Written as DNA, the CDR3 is TGTGCCAGCAGCGAACAGGGAGATAGCTCCTACGAGCAGTACTTC.

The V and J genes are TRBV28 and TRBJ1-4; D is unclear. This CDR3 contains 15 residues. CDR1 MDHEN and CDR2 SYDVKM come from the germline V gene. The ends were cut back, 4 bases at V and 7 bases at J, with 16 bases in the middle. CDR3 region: CASSSLRRNFEKLFF. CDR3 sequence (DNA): TGTGCCAGCAGTTCCCTAAGACGGAATTTTGAAAAACTGTTTTTT.

CDR3 sequence (DNA): TGTGCCAGTAGTATGCGACTAGCGGGAGGCAATGAGCAGTTCTTC. Protein sequence: CASSMRLAGGNEQFF. The chain recombines TRBV19 with TRBJ2-1; TRBD2 matches at 13 bases. V was clipped by 3 bases and J by 6 bases; unmatched bases: 2. The CDR3 has 15 amino acids. Germline CDR1 and CDR2: LNHDA and SQIVND (reference sequence).

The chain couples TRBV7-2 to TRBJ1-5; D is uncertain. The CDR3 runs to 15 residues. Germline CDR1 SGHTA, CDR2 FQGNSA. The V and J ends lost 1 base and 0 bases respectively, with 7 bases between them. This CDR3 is CASSLGQLSNQPQHF. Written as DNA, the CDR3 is TGTGCCAGCAGCTTAGGGCAGCTTAGCAATCAGCCCCAGCATTTT.

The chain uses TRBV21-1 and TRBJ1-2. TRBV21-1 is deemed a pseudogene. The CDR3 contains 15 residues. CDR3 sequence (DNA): TGTGCCAGCAGCAAAGGAGGCAGATCTAACTATGGCTACACCTTC. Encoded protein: CASSKGGRSNYGYTF.

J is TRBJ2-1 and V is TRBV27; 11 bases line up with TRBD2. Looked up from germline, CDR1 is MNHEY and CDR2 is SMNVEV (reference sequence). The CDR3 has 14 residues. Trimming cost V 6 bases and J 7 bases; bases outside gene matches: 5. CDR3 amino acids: CASRDLAGGNEQFF. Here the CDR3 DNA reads TGTGCCAGCAGAGACCTAGCGGGAGGTAATGAGCAGTTCTTC.

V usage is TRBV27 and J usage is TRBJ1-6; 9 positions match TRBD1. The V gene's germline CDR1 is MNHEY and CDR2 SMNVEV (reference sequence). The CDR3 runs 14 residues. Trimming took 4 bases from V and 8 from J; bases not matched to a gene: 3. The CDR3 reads CASSSTGGYSPLHF. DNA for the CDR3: TGTGCCAGCAGTTCGACAGGGGGTTATTCACCCCTCCACTTT.

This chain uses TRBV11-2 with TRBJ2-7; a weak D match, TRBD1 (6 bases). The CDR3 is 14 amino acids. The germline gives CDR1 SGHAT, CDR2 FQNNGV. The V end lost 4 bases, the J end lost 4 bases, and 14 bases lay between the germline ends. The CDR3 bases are TGTGCCAGCAGCTCCCTCAGGGGTGCATACGAGCAGTACTTC. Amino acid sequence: CASSSLRGAYEQYF. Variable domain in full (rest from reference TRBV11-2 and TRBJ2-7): EAGVAQSPRYKIIEKRQSVAFWCNPISGHATLYWYQQILGQGPKLLIQFQNNGVVDDSQLPKDRFSAERLKGVDSTLKIQPAKLEDSAVYLCASSSLRGAYEQYFGPGTRLTVT.

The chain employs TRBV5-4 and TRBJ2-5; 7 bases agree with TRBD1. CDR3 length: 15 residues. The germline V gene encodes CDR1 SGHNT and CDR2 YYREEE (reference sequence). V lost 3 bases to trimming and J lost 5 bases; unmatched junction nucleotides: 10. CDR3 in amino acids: CASSSGTVFLETQYF. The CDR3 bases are TGTGCCAGCAGCTCCGGGACAGTCTTTCTCGAGACCCAGTACTTC.

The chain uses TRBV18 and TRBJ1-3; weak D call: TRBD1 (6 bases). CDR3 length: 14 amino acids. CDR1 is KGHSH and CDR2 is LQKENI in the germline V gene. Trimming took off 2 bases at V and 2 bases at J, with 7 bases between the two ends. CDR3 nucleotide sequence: TGTGCCAGCTCACCAGGGGGCACTGGAAACACCATATATTTT. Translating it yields CASSPGGTGNTIYF.

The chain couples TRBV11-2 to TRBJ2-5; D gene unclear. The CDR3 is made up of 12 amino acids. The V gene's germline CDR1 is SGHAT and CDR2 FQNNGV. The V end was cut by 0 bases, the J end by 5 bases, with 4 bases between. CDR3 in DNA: TGTGCCAGCAGCTTAGATGAGGAGACCCAGTACTTC. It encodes CASSLDEETQYF.

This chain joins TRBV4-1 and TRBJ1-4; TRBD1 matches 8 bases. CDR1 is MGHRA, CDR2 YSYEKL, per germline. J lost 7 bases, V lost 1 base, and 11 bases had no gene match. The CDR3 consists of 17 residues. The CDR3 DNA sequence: TGCGCCAGCAGCCAAGGGGCCGGGCAGGGGGCGAGTGAAAAACTGTTTTTT. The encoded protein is CASSQGAGQGASEKLFF.

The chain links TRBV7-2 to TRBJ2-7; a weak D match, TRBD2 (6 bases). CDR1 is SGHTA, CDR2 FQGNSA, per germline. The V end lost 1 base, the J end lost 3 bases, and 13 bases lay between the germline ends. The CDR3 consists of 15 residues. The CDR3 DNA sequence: TGTGCCAGCAGCTTAGAGATAGGGAGGAACTACGAGCAGTACTTC. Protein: CASSLEIGRNYEQYF. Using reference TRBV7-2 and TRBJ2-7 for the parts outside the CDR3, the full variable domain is GAGVSQSPSNKVTEKGKDVELRCDPISGHTALYWYRQSLGQGLEFLIYFQGNSAPDKSGLPSDRFSAERTGGSVSTLTIQRTQQEDSAVYLCASSLEIGRNYEQYFGPGTRLTVT.

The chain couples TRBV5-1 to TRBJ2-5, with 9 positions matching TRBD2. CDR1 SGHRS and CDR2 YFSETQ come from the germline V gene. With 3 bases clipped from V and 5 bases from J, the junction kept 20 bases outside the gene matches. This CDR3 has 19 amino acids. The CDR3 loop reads CASSSPGLRRTSDGETQYF. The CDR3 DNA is TGCGCCAGCAGCTCCCCCGGCCTCAGAAGGACTAGCGACGGGGAGACCCAGTACTTC. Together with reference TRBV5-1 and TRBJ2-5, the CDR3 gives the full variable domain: KAGVTQTPRYLIKTRGQQVTLSCSPISGHRSVSWYQQTPGQGLQFLFEYFSETQRNKGNFPGRFSGRQFSNSRSEMNVSTLELGDSALYLCASSSPGLRRTSDGETQYFGPGTRLLVL.

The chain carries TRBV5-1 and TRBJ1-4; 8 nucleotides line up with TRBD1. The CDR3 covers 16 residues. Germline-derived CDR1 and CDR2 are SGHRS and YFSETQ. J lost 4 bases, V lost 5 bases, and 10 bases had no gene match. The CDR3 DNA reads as TGCGCCAGCAGTAACGGACAGGGAAACCTTAATGAAAAACTGTTTTTT. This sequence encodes CASSNGQGNLNEKLFF.

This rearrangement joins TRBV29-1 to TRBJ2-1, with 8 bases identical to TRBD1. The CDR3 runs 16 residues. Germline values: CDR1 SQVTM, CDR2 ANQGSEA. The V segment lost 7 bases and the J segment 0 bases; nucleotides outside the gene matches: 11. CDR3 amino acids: CSAPGTGGSSYNEQFF. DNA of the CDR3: TGCAGCGCCCCAGGGACAGGAGGGAGCTCCTACAATGAGCAGTTCTTC.

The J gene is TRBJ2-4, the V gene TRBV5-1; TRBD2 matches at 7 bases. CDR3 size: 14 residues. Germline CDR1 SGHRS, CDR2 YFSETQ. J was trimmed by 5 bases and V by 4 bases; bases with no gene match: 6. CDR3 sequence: CASSPGGRENIQYF. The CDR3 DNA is TGCGCCAGCAGCCCGGGGGGTAGAGAAAACATTCAGTACTTC. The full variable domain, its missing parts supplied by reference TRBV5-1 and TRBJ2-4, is KAGVTQTPRYLIKTRGQQVTLSCSPISGHRSVSWYQQTPGQGLQFLFEYFSETQRNKGNFPGRFSGRQFSNSRSEMNVSTLELGDSALYLCASSPGGRENIQYFGAGTRLSVL.

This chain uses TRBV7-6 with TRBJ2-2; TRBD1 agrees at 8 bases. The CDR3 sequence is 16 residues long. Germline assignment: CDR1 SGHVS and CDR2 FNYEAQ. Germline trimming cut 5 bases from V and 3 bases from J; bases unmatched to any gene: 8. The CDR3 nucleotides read TGTGCCAGCAGCCCGCGACAGGGGCGGGACACCGGGGAGCTGTTTTTT. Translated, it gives CASSPRQGRDTGELFF.

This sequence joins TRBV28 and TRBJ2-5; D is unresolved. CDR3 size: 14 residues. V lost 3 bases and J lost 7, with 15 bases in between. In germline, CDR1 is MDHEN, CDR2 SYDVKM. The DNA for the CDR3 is TGTGCCAGCAGTTTGGGTCCGGGCCCGCGGACCCAGTACTTC. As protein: CASSLGPGPRTQYF.

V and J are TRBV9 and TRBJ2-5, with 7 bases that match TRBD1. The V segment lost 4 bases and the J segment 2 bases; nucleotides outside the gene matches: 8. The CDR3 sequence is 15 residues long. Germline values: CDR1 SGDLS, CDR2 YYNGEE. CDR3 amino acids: CASSPPTGLQETQYF. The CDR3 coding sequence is TGTGCCAGCAGCCCTCCGACAGGGTTACAAGAGACCCAGTACTTC.